One TCR beta chain is described in this entry. Its target is unknown. TCRdb keeps only in-frame clones here, not all; method: immunoSEQ multiplex PCR. The table shows roughly 76,000 clones, with approximately 83% occurring only once. The entry originates in a study of OX40 agonist ivuxolimab in advanced cancers. Looking at the study overall: A partial response was reached by three patients: one with hepatocellular carcinoma and two with cutaneous melanoma. Overall study results and limits: Dose levels from 0.1 to 3.0 mg/kg saw CD4+ and CD8+ blood T cells expand clonally by week 6. Certain nonresponders likewise exhibited a low normalized T-cell clonal expansion.

Germline V gene data show CDR1 as SGHRS and CDR2 as YFSETQ. The length of the CDR3 is 14 residues. Trimming took 0 bases from V and 3 from J, leaving 7 bases between them. Sequencing used CD4+ or CD8+ T cells sorted from blood, obtained in a trial of the OX40 agonist ivuxolimab. The J gene is TRBJ2-1, the V gene TRBV5-1; D is unresolved. The receptor's source is an adult with an advanced solid tumor such as melanoma, head and neck, liver or kidney cancer. The CDR3 coding sequence is TGCGCCAGCAGCTTGGGGTATAACTACAATGAGCAGTTCTTC. Its translation: CASSLGYNYNEQFF.